These 5 T cell receptor beta chains originate from one sample sequenced in a study of early stage breast cancer tumors. Repertoires were generated with immunoSEQ multiplex PCR, while TCRdb's copy carries only in-frame clones and drops some. This table holds 39,000 or so clones, about two thirds found once. The specimen sequenced was blood. Source of these receptors: a person aged 45-60 years with breast cancer.

This chain connects TRBV18 to TRBJ2-3; tentative D call: TRBD2 (6 bases). Trimming left V 5 bases short and J 2 bases short, with 20 bases between. Germline V gives CDR1 KGHSH, CDR2 LQKENI. This CDR3 has 17 residues. In DNA, the CDR3 is TGTGCCAGCTCAAAATGGGGATTGCGGGGTGTCACAGATACGCAGTATTTT. Translation: CASSKWGLRGVTDTQYF.

CDR3 sequence reads: CASSFGTSGTDTQYF. CDR3 DNA: TGTGCCAGCAGCTTCGGGACTAGCGGGACAGATACGCAGTATTTT. The V call is TRBV11-3, the J call TRBJ2-3, with TRBD2 identical over 12 bases. Germline CDR1 SGHNT, CDR2 YENEEA. The V segment lost 3 bases and the J segment 3 bases; nucleotides outside the gene matches: 1. The CDR3 sequence is 15 residues long.

The V gene is TRBV6-4, the J gene TRBJ1-2; no firm D call. V lost 5 bases and J 0 bases, leaving 16 bases between the germline ends. The CDR3 length is 16 residues. The V gene's germline CDR1 is MRHNA and CDR2 SNTAGT. CDR3 loop: CASSSPVFQTNYGYTF. CDR3 coding DNA: TGTGCCAGCAGTTCCCCCGTTTTCCAGACTAACTATGGCTACACCTTC.

The gene calls are TRBV9 and TRBJ2-3; TRBD2 aligns across 7 bases. J gave up 0 bases and V 0 bases, and 4 bases lay outside the gene matches. Germline loops: CDR1 SGDLS, CDR2 YYNGEE. The length of the CDR3 is 16 residues. The CDR3 nucleotides are TGTGCCAGCAGCGTAGAGAGGACTAGAAGCACAGATACGCAGTATTTT. Amino acid sequence: CASSVERTRSTDTQYF.

This clone was picked up a small number of times. The V call is TRBV2, the J call TRBJ1-1, with TRBD1 matching over 8 bases. The length of the CDR3 is 13 residues. V dropped 6 bases and J dropped 2; count of bases not matched to a gene: 2. Germline lookup yields CDR1 SNHLY and CDR2 FYNNEI. The CDR3 loop reads CASSRGRNTEAFF. The CDR3 DNA is TGTGCCAGCAGCAGGGGGCGCAACACTGAAGCTTTCTTT.